The entry below describes one T cell receptor (beta chain). The antigen is not known. This specimen belongs to a study of lymphopenia after photon versus proton radiotherapy. Study outcomes and limitations: Only patients who died were analyzed for survival; proton advantage is unproven. Photon-treated patients lost naive T cells and TCR diversity; proton-treated stayed stable. Post-nadir diversity loss with photons came from oligoclonal expansion, particularly CD8+ Temra cells. A bigger post-nadir fall in TCR diversity correlated inversely with survival time in deceased patients.

Method: immunoSEQ multiplex PCR; TCRdb's copy keeps in-frame clones and lacks some. The data contain about 160,000 clones, approximately 91% of them singletons. Sequences were derived from peripheral blood, sampled from a patient treated with photon-based radiotherapy. This TCR came from a man over 45 with gastric cancer.

CDR3 sequence reads: CAISRDRKETQYF. Written as DNA, the CDR3 is TGTGCCATCAGCAGGGACAGAAAAGAGACCCAGTACTTC. This chain links TRBV10-3 with TRBJ2-5, with 7 nucleotides matching TRBD1. The J segment lost 3 bases and the V segment lost 6 bases, leaving 4 bases of the junction unmatched. Germline V gene sequence: CDR1 ENHRY, CDR2 SYGVKD. This CDR3 contains 13 residues.